These 9 T cell receptor beta chains originate from one sample sequenced in a study of blood T cell repertoires in COVID-19. Generated by immunoSEQ multiplex PCR, the TCRdb table keeps only in-frame clones and is missing some. The table records 200,000 or so clones, more than 75% of them present only once. Sequencing used peripheral blood. The receptors shown here come from a person aged 65-85 years with COVID-19, enrolled during active disease.

The chain recombines TRBV15 with TRBJ1-5; TRBD1 is a possible D gene (6 bases). Germline V gene sequence: CDR1 LNHNV, CDR2 YYDKDF (reference sequence). The V end lost 5 bases, the J end lost 4 bases, and 18 bases lay between the germline ends. This CDR3 is built from 16 residues. CDR3 bases: TGTGCCACCAGCGGACCTCCCAGGGGCGTAAATCAGCCCCAGCATTTT. It specifies CATSGPPRGVNQPQHF. Combining the CDR3 with reference TRBV15 and TRBJ1-5 gives the whole variable domain DAMVIQNPRYQVTQFGKPVTLSCSQTLNHNVMYWYQQKSSQAPKLLFHYYDKDFNNEADTPDNFQSRRPNTSFCFLDIRSPGLGDTAMYLCATSGPPRGVNQPQHFGDGTRLSIL.

The gene calls are TRBV2 and TRBJ2-5, with a possible D match to TRBD1 (5 bases). Deletions cut 7 bases from V and 5 bases from J, with 11 bases between. The CDR3 contains 12 residues. CDR1 is SNHLY and CDR2 is FYNNEI in the germline V gene. CDR3 DNA: TGTGCCAGCATTAGGGGTGGTGAGACCCAGTACTTC. Encoded protein: CASIRGGETQYF.

V gene TRBV7-3 combines with J gene TRBJ1-2; D is perhaps TRBD1 (5 bases). The V gene lost 1 base and the J gene lost 8 bases, with 20 bases spanning the gap. The CDR3 has 16 residues. Germline V gives CDR1 SGHTA, CDR2 FQGTGA. This CDR3 reads CASSLNPGELLKGYTF. CDR3 coding DNA: TGTGCCAGCAGCTTAAATCCGGGGGAACTACTAAAAGGCTACACCTTC.

The chain recombines TRBV2 with TRBJ2-7, with 7 bases fitting TRBD1. The CDR3 sequence is 14 residues long. Germline CDR1 is SNHLY and CDR2 is FYNNEI. J lost 2 bases, V lost 7 bases, and 8 bases had no gene match. The CDR3 loop reads CASNRDSKAYEQYF. CDR3 sequence (DNA): TGTGCCAGCAATCGGGACAGCAAGGCCTACGAGCAGTACTTC.

The V and J genes are TRBV7-2 and TRBJ1-1; D is uncertain. V was pared by 5 bases and J by 1 base, with 11 bases between. Germline V gene sequence: CDR1 SGHTA, CDR2 FQGNSA. The length of the CDR3 is 14 residues. This CDR3 reads CASSPLWANTEAFF. The DNA of the CDR3 is TGTGCCAGCAGCCCCTTGTGGGCGAACACTGAAGCTTTCTTT.

The chain employs TRBV5-8 and TRBJ2-5; no firm D call. V was cut by 2 bases and J by 5 bases, with 4 bases left in between. CDR1 and CDR2 from the germline V gene are SGHTS and YDEGEE. CDR3 size: 11 residues. The CDR3 here is CASSFLETQYF. The CDR3, as DNA: TGTGCCAGCAGCTTCTTGGAGACCCAGTACTTC.

The J gene is TRBJ2-1, the V gene TRBV15; TRBD2 agrees at 10 bases. CDR1 and CDR2 (germline): LNHNV, YYDKDF (reference sequence). The junction had 0 bases not matched to a gene; V was cut back by 2 bases and J by 2 bases. This CDR3 contains 15 residues. CDR3 nucleotides: TGTGCCACCAGCAGACTAGCGGGAGCCTACAATGAGCAGTTCTTC. It yields the protein CATSRLAGAYNEQFF.

This clone has just one count. This chain joins TRBV6-1 and TRBJ1-1; the D gene is possibly TRBD1 (5 bases). Trimming pared 6 bases from V and 3 bases from J, leaving 14 bases between. The CDR3 is 14 residues long. CDR1 is MNHNS and CDR2 is SASEGT in the germline V gene. CDR3 loop: CASRYRRGDTEAFF. CDR3 coding DNA: TGTGCCAGCAGGTACAGGCGGGGAGACACTGAAGCTTTCTTT.

This clone came up once. V and J are TRBV2 and TRBJ2-6; 7 positions match TRBD1. The CDR3 has 17 amino acids. Trimming removed 4 bases from V and 0 bases from J; junction bases left unmatched: 6. The germline CDR1 and CDR2 sequences are SNHLY and FYNNEI. The CDR3 loop reads CASSAGGLISGANVLTF. The CDR3 DNA sequence: TGTGCCAGCAGTGCAGGGGGATTAATCTCTGGGGCCAACGTCCTGACTTTC.